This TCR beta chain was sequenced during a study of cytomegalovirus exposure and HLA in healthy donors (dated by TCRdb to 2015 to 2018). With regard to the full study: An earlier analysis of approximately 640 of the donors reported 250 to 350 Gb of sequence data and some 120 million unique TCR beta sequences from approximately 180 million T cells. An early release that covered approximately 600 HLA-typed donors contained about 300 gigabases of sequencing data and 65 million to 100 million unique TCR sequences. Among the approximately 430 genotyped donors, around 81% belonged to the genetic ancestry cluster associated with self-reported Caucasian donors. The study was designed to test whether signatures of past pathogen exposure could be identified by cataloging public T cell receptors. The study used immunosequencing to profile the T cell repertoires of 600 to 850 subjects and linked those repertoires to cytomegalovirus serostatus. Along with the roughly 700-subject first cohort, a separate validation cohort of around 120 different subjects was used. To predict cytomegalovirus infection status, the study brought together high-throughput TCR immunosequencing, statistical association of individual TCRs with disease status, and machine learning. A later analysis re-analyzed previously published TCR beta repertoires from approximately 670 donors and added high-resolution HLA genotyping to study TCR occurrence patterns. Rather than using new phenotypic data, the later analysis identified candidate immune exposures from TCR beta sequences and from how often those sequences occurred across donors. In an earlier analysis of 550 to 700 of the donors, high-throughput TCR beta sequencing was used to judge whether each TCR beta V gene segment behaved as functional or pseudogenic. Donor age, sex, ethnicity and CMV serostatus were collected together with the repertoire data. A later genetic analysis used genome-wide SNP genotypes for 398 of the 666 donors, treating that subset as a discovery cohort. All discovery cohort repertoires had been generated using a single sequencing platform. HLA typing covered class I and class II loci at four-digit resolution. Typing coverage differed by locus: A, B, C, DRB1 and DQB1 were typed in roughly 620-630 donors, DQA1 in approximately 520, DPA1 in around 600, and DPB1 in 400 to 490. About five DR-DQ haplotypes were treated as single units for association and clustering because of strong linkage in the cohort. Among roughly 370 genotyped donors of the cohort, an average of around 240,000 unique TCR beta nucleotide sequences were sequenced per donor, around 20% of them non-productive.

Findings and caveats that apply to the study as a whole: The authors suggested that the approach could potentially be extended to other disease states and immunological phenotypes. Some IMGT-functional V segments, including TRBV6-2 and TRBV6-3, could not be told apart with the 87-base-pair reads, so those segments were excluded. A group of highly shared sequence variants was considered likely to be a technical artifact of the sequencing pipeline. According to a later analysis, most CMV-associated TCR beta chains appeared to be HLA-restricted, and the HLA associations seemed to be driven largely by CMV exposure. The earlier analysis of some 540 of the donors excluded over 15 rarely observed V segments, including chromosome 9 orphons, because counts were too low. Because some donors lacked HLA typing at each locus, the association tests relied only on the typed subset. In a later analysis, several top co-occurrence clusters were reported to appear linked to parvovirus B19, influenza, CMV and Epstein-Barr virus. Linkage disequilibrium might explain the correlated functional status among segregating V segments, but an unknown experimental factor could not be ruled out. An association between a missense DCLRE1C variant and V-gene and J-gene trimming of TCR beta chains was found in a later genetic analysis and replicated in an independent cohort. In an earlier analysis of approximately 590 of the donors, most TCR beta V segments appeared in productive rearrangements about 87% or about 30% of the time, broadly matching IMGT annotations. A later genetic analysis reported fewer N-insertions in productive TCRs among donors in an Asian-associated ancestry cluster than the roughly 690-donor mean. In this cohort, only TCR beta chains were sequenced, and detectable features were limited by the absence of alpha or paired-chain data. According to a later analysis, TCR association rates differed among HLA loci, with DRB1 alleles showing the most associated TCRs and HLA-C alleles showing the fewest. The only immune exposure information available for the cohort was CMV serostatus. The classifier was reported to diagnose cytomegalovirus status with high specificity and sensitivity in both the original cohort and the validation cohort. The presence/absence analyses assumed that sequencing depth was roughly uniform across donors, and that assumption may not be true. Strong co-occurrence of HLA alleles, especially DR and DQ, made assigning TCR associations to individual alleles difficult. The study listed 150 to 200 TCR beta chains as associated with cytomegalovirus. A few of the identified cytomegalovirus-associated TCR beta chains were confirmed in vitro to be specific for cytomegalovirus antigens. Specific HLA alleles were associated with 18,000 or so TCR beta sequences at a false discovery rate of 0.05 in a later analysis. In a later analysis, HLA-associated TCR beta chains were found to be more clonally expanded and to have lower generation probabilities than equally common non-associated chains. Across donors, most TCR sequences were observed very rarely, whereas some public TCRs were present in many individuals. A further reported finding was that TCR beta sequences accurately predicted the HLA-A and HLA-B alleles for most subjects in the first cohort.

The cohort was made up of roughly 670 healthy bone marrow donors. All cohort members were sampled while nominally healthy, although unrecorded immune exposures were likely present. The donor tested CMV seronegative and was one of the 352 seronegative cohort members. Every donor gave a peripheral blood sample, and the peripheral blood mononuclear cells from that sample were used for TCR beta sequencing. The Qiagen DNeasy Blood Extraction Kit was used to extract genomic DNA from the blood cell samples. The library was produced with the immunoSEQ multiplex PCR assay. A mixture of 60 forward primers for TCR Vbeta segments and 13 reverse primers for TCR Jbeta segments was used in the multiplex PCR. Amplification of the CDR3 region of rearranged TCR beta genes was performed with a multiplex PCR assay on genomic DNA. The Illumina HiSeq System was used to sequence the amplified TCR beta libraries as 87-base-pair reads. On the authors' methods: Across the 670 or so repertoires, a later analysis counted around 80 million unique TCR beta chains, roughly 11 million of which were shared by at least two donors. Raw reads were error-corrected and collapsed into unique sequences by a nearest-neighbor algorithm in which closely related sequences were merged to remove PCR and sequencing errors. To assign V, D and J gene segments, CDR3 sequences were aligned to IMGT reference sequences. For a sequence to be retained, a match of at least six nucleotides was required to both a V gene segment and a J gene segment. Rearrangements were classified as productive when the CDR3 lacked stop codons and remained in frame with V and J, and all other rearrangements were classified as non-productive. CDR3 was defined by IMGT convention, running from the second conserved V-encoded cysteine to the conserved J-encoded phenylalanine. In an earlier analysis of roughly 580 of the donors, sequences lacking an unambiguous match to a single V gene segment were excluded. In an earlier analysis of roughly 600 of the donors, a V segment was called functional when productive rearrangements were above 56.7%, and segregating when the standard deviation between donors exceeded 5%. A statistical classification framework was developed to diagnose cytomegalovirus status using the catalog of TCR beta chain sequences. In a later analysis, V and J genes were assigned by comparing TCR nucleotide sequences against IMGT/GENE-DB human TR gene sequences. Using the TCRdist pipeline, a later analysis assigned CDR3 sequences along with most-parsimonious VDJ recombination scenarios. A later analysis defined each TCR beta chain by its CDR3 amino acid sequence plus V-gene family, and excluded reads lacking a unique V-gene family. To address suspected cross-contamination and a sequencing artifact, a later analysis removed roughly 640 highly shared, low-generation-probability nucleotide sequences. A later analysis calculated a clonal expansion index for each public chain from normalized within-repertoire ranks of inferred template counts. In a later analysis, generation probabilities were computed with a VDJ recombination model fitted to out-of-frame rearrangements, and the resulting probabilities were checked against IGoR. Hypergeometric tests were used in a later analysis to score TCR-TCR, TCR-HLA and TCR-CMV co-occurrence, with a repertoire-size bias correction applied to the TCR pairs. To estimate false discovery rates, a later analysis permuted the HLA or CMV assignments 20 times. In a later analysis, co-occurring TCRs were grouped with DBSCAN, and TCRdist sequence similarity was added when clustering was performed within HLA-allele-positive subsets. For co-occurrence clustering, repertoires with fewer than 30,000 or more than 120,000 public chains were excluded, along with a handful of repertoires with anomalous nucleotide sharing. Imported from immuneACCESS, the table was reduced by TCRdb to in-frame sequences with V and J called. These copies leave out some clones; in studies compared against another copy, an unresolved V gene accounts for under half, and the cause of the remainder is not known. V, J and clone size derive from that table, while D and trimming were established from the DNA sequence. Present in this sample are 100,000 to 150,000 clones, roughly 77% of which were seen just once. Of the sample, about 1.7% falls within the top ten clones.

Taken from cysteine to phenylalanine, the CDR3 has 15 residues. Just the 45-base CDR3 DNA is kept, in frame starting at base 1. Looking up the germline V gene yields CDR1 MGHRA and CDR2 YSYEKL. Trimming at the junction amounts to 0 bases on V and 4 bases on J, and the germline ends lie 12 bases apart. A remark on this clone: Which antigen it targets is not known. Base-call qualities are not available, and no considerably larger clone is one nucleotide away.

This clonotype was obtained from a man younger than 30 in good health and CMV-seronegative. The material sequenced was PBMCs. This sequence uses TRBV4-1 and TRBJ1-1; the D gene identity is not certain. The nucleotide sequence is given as TGCGCCAGCAGCCAAGAGGGCCAACGGGGCACTGAAGCTTTCTTT. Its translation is CASSQEGQRGTEAFF.